A selection of T cell receptor beta chains follows, all from one sample in a study of Graves' ophthalmopathy and Graves' hyperthyroidism. TCRdb called the multiplex PCR reads again in MiXCR, with one record for every CDR3 protein. The table includes 350,000 to 450,000 distinct CDR3 sequences, around 20% detected once. The sample was peripheral blood. Receptors originate from a woman aged 18-29 years with stable Graves' hyperthyroidism. Each CDR3 is given with its conserved first and last residue. D genes are given only for firm matches. Only some rows state a clone size, as once, few, many or a class for expanded clones.

few	TRBV3-1	TRBD2	TRBJ2-5	TGTGCCAGCAGCCGTACTAGCGGGAGTCGAGTAGAGACCCAGTACTTC	CASSRTSGSRVETQYF
.	TRBV27	.	TRBJ1-6	TGTGCCAGCTCAACAGGGTCAAGTTCACCCCTCCACTTT	CASSTGSSSPLHF
many	TRBV30	TRBD1	TRBJ2-2	TGTGCCTGGGAAACTAGGGGGCACGGGGAGCTGTTTTTT	CAWETRGHGELFF
many	TRBV28	.	TRBJ2-5	TGTGCCAGCAGGCCCTGGGGGGCCCAAGAGACCCAGTACTTC	CASRPWGAQETQYF
many	TRBV19	TRBD1	TRBJ1-1	TGTGCCAGTATGGCCGGGACAGGGAGTGGAGGTGAAGCTTTCTTT	CASMAGTGSGGEAFF
many	TRBV20-1	.	TRBJ2-5	TGCAGTGCTAGTTTACTACAGGCTCAAGAGACCCAGTACTTC	CSASLLQAQETQYF
many	TRBV6-5	TRBD2	TRBJ2-7	TGTGCCAGCAGTTACTGGAGCGGGAGGGCCCTATTCTACGAGCAGTACTTC	CASSYWSGRALFYEQYF
many	TRBV2	TRBD2	TRBJ2-2	TGTGCCAGCAGTGCCGGGACTAGCAGGGCCGGGGAGCTGTTTTTT	CASSAGTSRAGELFF
few	TRBV7-3	.	TRBJ2-6	TGTGCCAGCAGCCGATCCGGGACTTCTGGGGCCAACGTCCTGACTTTC	CASSRSGTSGANVLTF
many	TRBV19	TRBD1	TRBJ1-1	TGTGCCAGTAGTATGTTCTCCGGGACAGGGGGGAACACTGAAGCTTTCTTT	CASSMFSGTGGNTEAFF
many	TRBV20-1	TRBD1	TRBJ1-1	TGCAGTGCTAGGAGGACAGGCCAGACTGAAGCTTTCTTT	CSARRTGQTEAFF
.	TRBV6-2/TRBV6-3	.	TRBJ2-3	TGTGCCAGCAGCAGCGAGGCGGGAACTGGAGATACGCAGTATTTT	CASSSEAGTGDTQYF
.	TRBV12-3/TRBV12-4	.	TRBJ2-7	TGTGCCAGTTCCGCGAGCGGGCCTCACCTCTACGAGCAGTACTTC	CASSASGPHLYEQYF
many	TRBV7-2	.	TRBJ2-2	TGTGCCAGCAGCGTACAGGGCTCCCGGGGGCGGGTGTTTTTT	CASSVQGSRGRVFF
many	TRBV20-1	.	TRBJ1-6	TGCAGTGCTAGATCCCTAACTACAACAGGGATATATTCACCCCTCCACTTT	CSARSLTTTGIYSPLHF
many	TRBV14	.	TRBJ2-7	TGTGCCAGCAGCCAAGAGTTAAGAGGATGGGACGAGCAGTACTTC	CASSQELRGWDEQYF
few	TRBV12-3/TRBV12-4	.	TRBJ2-2	TGTGCCAGCAGTCCCCCCGGAGGGCCGAACACCGGGGAGCTGTTTTTT	CASSPPGGPNTGELFF
many	TRBV7-9	.	TRBJ2-2	TGTGCCAGCAGCCCAACGGGGAGATTCACCGGGGAGCTGTTTTTT	CASSPTGRFTGELFF
many	TRBV15	.	TRBJ1-2	TGTGCCACCAGTGCGGCTGGGCTCCCCTCCGGGGGCTACACCTTC	CATSAAGLPSGGYTF
many	TRBV2	.	TRBJ1-1	TGTGCCAGCAGCGGCGGGGGAACGAACACTGAAGCTTTCTTT	CASSGGGTNTEAFF
few	TRBV18	.	TRBJ2-4	TGTGCCAGCTCACCAGTAGGGAGAGTAGCCAAAAACATTCAGTACTTC	CASSPVGRVAKNIQYF
once	TRBV20-1	.	TRBJ2-5	TGCAGTGCTAGAGGTTATCGAGGAGAAGAGACCCAGTACTTC	CSARGYRGEETQYF
many	TRBV6-2/TRBV6-3	TRBD2	TRBJ2-7	TGTGCCAGCAGTTACTCGTCAGCGGGAGTTAGGGAGCAGTACTTC	CASSYSSAGVREQYF
many	TRBV12-3/TRBV12-4	.	TRBJ2-7	TGTGCCAGCAGTTTCCGCGGAATCTCCTACGAGCAGTACTTC	CASSFRGISYEQYF
once	TRBV12-3/TRBV12-4	.	TRBJ1-5	TGTGCCAGCAGTTTATGGGGGGAGGGTAGCAGCAATCAGCCCCAGCATTTT	CASSLWGEGSSNQPQHF
few	TRBV4-1	.	TRBJ1-6	TGCGCCAGCAGCCAGAGGGAGTTAAATTCACCCCTCCACTTT	CASSQRELNSPLHF
.	TRBV24-1	TRBD2	TRBJ2-5	TGTGCCACCAGTGAGCTCCGGACTAGCGGGACGGAGACCCAGTACTTC	CATSELRTSGTETQYF
many	TRBV28	.	TRBJ2-6	TGTGCCAGCAGTTTGCGAGTGGCCAACGTCCTGACTTTC	CASSLRVANVLTF
many	TRBV6-2/TRBV6-3	.	TRBJ1-2	TGTGCCAGCAGTTACCGGGGCTATGGCTACACCTTC	CASSYRGYGYTF
many	TRBV12-3/TRBV12-4	.	TRBJ1-1	TGTGCCAGCAGCGCGGGACCGGAAGTCACGCGAGCTTTCTTT	CASSAGPEVTRAFF
many	TRBV6-1	TRBD2	TRBJ2-2	TGTGCCAGCAGCCGGGAACTAGCGTTCCCCGGGGAGCTGTTTTTT	CASSRELAFPGELFF
many	TRBV12-3/TRBV12-4	.	TRBJ2-7	.	CASSSSTSGRSQYF
many	TRBV27	.	TRBJ1-1	TGTGCCAGCAGTTTCAGGGAAGGGGAGAACACTGAAGCTTTCTTT	CASSFREGENTEAFF
many	TRBV7-2	.	TRBJ1-6	TGTGCCAGCAGGTACCGGGACGGCGGCAATTCACCCCTCCACTTT	CASRYRDGGNSPLHF
many	TRBV11-2	.	TRBJ2-2	TGTGCCAGCAGCCCAACAGGGGCGGGGACCGGGGAGCTGTTTTTT	CASSPTGAGTGELFF
.	TRBV15	TRBD1	TRBJ1-1	TGTGCCACCAGCAGAGCGAGACAGGGTTACACTGAAGCTTTCTTT	CATSRARQGYTEAFF
.	TRBV15	.	TRBJ2-7	TGTGCCACCAGCTTCCCAGCTAGCACGGCCGAGCAGTACTTC	CATSFPASTAEQYF
many	TRBV6-5	TRBD1	TRBJ1-1	TGTGCCAGCAGTTACTCGAACCAGGGGGGGTTGAACACTGAAGCTTTCTTT	CASSYSNQGGLNTEAFF
many	TRBV7-2	.	TRBJ1-5	TGTGCCAGCAGCTTAGATGGTCCTAGCAATCAGCCCCAGCATTTT	CASSLDGPSNQPQHF
many	TRBV28	.	TRBJ1-1	TGTGCCAGCAGTTGGCCCGGCCCCATGGACACTGAAGCTTTCTTT	CASSWPGPMDTEAFF
many	TRBV24-1	.	TRBJ2-7	TGTGCCACCAGTGAGGGAACCTACGAGCAGTACTTC	CATSEGTYEQYF
many	TRBV5-6	TRBD2	TRBJ2-7	TGTGCCAGCAGCTTGGGACTAGCGGGAGCCCCCTACGAGCAGTACTTC	CASSLGLAGAPYEQYF
many	TRBV18	TRBD2	TRBJ2-7	TGTGCCAGCTCACCACCTAGGACTAGCGGGCCCGATGGCTACGAGCAGTACTTC	CASSPPRTSGPDGYEQYF
many	TRBV20-1	.	TRBJ2-7	TGCAGTGCTAGACGGGGTGGGAGCTCCTACGAGCAGTACTTC	CSARRGGSSYEQYF
many	TRBV27	.	TRBJ2-7	TGTGCCAGCAGTTTAGGGACAACCTACGAGCAGTACTTC	CASSLGTTYEQYF
many	TRBV9	TRBD2	TRBJ2-7	TGTGCCAGCAGCCCGTTCGCCCGACTAGCGGGGGCCTACGAGCAGTACTTC	CASSPFARLAGAYEQYF
once	TRBV20-1	TRBD1	TRBJ1-1	TGCAGTGCTAGTTATGGGGACAGGGCTAACACTGAAGCTTTCTTT	CSASYGDRANTEAFF
many	TRBV6-1	TRBD1	TRBJ2-5	TGTGCCAGCAGTCGTAAGGACAGGGGACGGCAAGAGACCCAGTACTTC	CASSRKDRGRQETQYF
.	TRBV27	.	TRBJ1-1	TGTGCCACTTACCCCCCGGGGAAGGGCACTGAAGCTTTCTTT	CATYPPGKGTEAFF
.	TRBV27	.	TRBJ2-7	TGTGCCAGCTTTTACCCTGACTACGAGCAGTACTTC	CASFYPDYEQYF
many	TRBV6-5	TRBD1	TRBJ2-5	TGTGCCAGCAGTACGGGACAGCCTCAAGAGACCCAGTACTTC	CASSTGQPQETQYF
.	TRBV18	.	TRBJ1-1	TGTGCCAGCTCACCAGAGAGGGTTGGCACTGAAGCTTTCTTT	CASSPERVGTEAFF
once	TRBV20-1	.	TRBJ2-7	TGCAGTGCTCCCGTGAGGGGTTCCTACGAGCAGTACTTC	CSAPVRGSYEQYF